This T cell receptor beta chain is from a study of T-cell reconstitution after alpha-beta-depleted transplantation in children. Germline loops: CDR1 SGHRS, CDR2 YFSETQ. The CDR3 spans 13 residues. Trimming pared 4 bases from V and 2 bases from J, leaving 7 bases between. As it was prepared, the TCRbeta library received unique molecular identifiers. MiXCR was run by TCRdb on the PCR reads, yielding one entry per CDR3 protein. The top ten hold about 4% of the sample, which has about 600,000 distinct CDR3 sequences, roughly a tenth seen once. The chain links TRBV5-1 to TRBJ1-3; D is ambiguous. Source: PBMCs from the stem cell graft donor, taken from the stem cell graft. The clonotype comes from a human donor who donated a stem cell graft to a child with acute myeloid leukemia. The CDR3 DNA reads as TGCGCCAGCAGCCCAGAACCTGGAAACACCATATATTTT. It yields the protein CASSPEPGNTIYF.